The 9 T cell receptor beta chains listed next were all sequenced from one sample in a study of siplizumab effects on memory and regulatory T cells. Clones were read by immunoSEQ multiplex PCR, and TCRdb kept only the in-frame ones, dropping some. The profile shows 50,000 or so clones, 80% to 95% of them singletons. Sample: CD8+ T cells sorted from blood. Receptors originate from a human donor in good health.

The CDR3 DNA sequence: TGTGCCAGCATATGGACACTGAACACTGAAGCTTTCTTT. Its translation is CASIWTLNTEAFF. The chain joins TRBV9 to TRBJ1-1, with a possible D match to TRBD1 (5 bases). Germline lookup yields CDR1 SGDLS and CDR2 YYNGEE. Trimming pared 6 bases from V and 0 bases from J, leaving 9 bases between. CDR3 length: 13 amino acids.

The genes are TRBV9 and TRBJ2-1, with 7 nucleotides matching TRBD2. The CDR3 is 12 amino acids. Looked up from germline, CDR1 is SGDLS and CDR2 is YYNGEE. J gave up 6 bases and V 3 bases, and 0 bases lay outside the gene matches. The CDR3 bases are TGTGCCAGCAGCGGGACTAGCAATGAGCAGTTCTTC. Protein sequence: CASSGTSNEQFF. Full variable domain (outside the CDR3, taken from reference TRBV9 and TRBJ2-1): DSGVTQTPKHLITATGQRVTLRCSPRSGDLSVYWYQQSLDQGLQFLIQYYNGEERAKGNILERFSAQQFPDLHSELNLSSLELGDSALYFCASSGTSNEQFFGPGTRLTVL.

J is TRBJ2-7 and V is TRBV29-1, with D maybe TRBD1 (7 bases). Germline V lookup: CDR1 SQVTM, CDR2 ANQGSEA. CDR3 length equals 12 residues. V lost 6 bases, J lost 6 bases, and 15 bases lay in between. The CDR3 loop is CSVEQGGREQYF. DNA of the CDR3: TGCAGCGTCGAGCAGGGGGGCCGCGAGCAGTACTTC.

This clone showed up just a few times. For the CDR3, the DNA is TGTGCCAGTAGGCCGGGACAGGGGGCTTACGAGCAGTACTTC. It yields the protein CASRPGQGAYEQYF. V is TRBV19 and J is TRBJ2-7; 12 bases fit TRBD1. From germline, CDR1 is LNHDA and CDR2 SQIVND (reference sequence). V dropped 6 bases and J dropped 4; count of bases not matched to a gene: 4. CDR3 size: 14 residues.

The chain employs TRBV4-2 and TRBJ2-1, with 7 positions matching TRBD1. Unmatched junction bases numbered 8, after V lost 3 bases and J lost 0 bases. Looked up from germline, CDR1 is LGHNA and CDR2 is YNFKEQ. CDR3 size: 17 residues. DNA for the CDR3: TGTGCCAGCAGCCATGGTTCCGACAGGGTCTCCTACAATGAGCAGTTCTTC. It encodes CASSHGSDRVSYNEQFF.

This clone appeared a single time. The chain is built from TRBV19 and TRBJ1-4; D not certain. Germline CDR1 LNHDA, CDR2 SQIVND (reference sequence). There are 13 residues in the CDR3. Trimming removed 6 bases from V and 11 bases from J, with 16 bases in between. CDR3 sequence reads: CASSPGGGWKLFF. CDR3 coding DNA: TGTGCCAGTAGCCCCGGAGGAGGGTGGAAACTGTTTTTT.

The chain uses TRBV29-1 and TRBJ2-1; D may correspond to TRBD1 or TRBD2 (5 bases each). The germline CDR1 and CDR2 sequences are SQVTM and ANQGSEA. Trimming took 4 bases from V and 8 from J, leaving 15 bases between them. This CDR3 comprises 13 residues. The CDR3 DNA reads as TGCAGCGTTGTCTTTGCCCGGGGACATGAGCAGTTCTTC. It is translated as CSVVFARGHEQFF.

The genes are TRBV4-2 and TRBJ2-2; 7 bases fit TRBD1. The CDR3 loop spans 15 amino acids. V lost 4 bases and J lost 1; bases outside the gene matches: 3. CDR1 LGHNA and CDR2 YNFKEQ come from the germline V gene. The CDR3 loop is CASSPGQLNTGELFF. The CDR3 region has the DNA TGTGCCAGCAGCCCGGGACAGTTGAACACCGGGGAGCTGTTTTTT.

In this sample, this clone is medium-sized. The chain links TRBV7-9 to TRBJ1-1; 7 nucleotides line up with TRBD1. V dropped 1 base and J dropped 3; count of bases not matched to a gene: 14. Germline loops: CDR1 SEHNR, CDR2 FQNEAQ (reference sequence). CDR3 length: 18 residues. DNA for the CDR3: TGTGCCAGCAGCTTAGAGAGACAGGGAACGTACGGAGACACTGAAGCTTTCTTT. This codes for CASSLERQGTYGDTEAFF.